This record looks at one T cell receptor beta chain sequence and its context. Its specificity is not known. In the original analysis: ImmunoSEQ junction-only sequences lacked quality scores, so their filtering differed. Repertoires were generated with immunoSEQ multiplex PCR, while TCRdb's copy carries only in-frame clones and drops some. V, J and clone size derive from that table, while D and trimming were established from the DNA sequence. The data contain about 1.5 million clones, roughly 96% of them seen just once; the ten biggest clones take up 1.2%. Trimming removed 1 base at V and 0 bases at J, with 13 bases between. Per germline, CDR1 LGHNA and CDR2 YSLEER. This CDR3 is 16 amino acids long. These data belong to a study of shared clonotypes between healthy human individuals. About the study: Researchers assigned three CD4 naive, three CD4 memory, two CD8 naive and one CD8 memory plate to each donor.

Study observations and caveats: All-four-donor shared clonotypes had higher generation probabilities than non-shared clonotypes did.

V gene TRBV4-3 combines with J gene TRBJ2-7; possibly TRBD1 for D (6 bases). The specimen sequenced was naive CD4+ T cells sorted from blood. Subset noted: CD45RA+ positively selected. The sequence derives from a man aged 25 to 40 in good health. This CDR3 reads CASSQGLTGASYEQYF. CDR3 sequence (DNA): TGCGCCAGCAGCCAAGGTCTGACAGGAGCCTCCTACGAGCAGTACTTC.